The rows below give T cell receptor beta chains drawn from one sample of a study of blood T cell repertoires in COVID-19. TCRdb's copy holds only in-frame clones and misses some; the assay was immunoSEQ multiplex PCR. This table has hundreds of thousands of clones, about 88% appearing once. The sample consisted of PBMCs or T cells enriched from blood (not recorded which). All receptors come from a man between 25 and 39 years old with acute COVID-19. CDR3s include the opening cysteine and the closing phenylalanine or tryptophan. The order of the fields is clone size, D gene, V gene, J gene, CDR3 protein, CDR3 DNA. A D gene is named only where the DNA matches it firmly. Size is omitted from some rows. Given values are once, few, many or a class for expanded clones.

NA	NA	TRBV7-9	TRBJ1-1	CASSFAQGSEAFF	TGTGCCAGCAGCTTTGCCCAGGGAAGTGAAGCTTTCTTT
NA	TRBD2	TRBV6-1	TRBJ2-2	CASSEEGAGAGELFF	TGTGCCAGCAGTGAAGAAGGAGCGGGGGCCGGGGAGCTGTTTTTT
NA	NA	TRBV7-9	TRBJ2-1	CASSSGSTINEQFF	TGTGCCAGCAGCTCCGGGTCTACTATCAATGAGCAGTTCTTC
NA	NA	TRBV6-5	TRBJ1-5	CASSHGGEGQPQHF	TGTGCCAGCAGCCACGGGGGGGAGGGTCAGCCCCAGCATTTT
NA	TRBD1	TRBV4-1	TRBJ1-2	CASSPRGAGGTYGYTF	TGCGCCAGCAGCCCGAGGGGGGCAGGGGGCACTTATGGCTACACCTTC
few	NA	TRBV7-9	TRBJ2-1	CASSLAGTYNEQFF	TGTGCCAGCAGCTTAGCCGGGACCTACAATGAGCAGTTCTTC
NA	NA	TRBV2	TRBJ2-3	CASINSFTDTQYF	TGTGCCAGCATCAACAGTTTCACAGATACGCAGTATTTT
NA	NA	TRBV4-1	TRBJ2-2	CASSQGPTALTNTGELFF	TGCGCCAGCAGCCAAGGTCCGACAGCTCTTACGAACACCGGGGAGCTGTTTTTT
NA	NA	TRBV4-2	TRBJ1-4	CASSSDGGKEEKLFF	TGTGCCAGCAGCTCGGATGGGGGCAAAGAAGAAAAACTGTTTTTT
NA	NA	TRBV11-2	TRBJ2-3	CASSSWGGGRGVQDTQYF	TGTGCCAGCAGCTCCTGGGGAGGTGGTCGGGGAGTACAAGATACGCAGTATTTT
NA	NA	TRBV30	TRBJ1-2	CAWSVQGGYTF	TGTGCCTGGAGTGTACAGGGCGGCTACACCTTC
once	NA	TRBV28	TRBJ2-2	CASRPSWRRAGELFF	TGTGCCAGCAGGCCCTCGTGGAGGAGGGCCGGGGAGCTGTTTTTT
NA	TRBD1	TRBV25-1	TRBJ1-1	CASRQGRNTEAFF	TGTGCCAGCAGACAGGGGCGGAACACTGAAGCTTTCTTT
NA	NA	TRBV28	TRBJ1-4	CASSAPIQGFEKLFF	TGTGCCAGCAGCGCCCCTATCCAGGGTTTTGAAAAACTGTTTTTT
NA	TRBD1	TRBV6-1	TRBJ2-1	CASSETDRGWNNEQFF	TGTGCCAGCAGTGAAACTGACAGGGGATGGAACAATGAGCAGTTCTTC
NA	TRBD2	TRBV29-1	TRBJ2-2	CSVALAGGSGELFF	TGCAGCGTTGCACTAGCGGGAGGGTCCGGGGAGCTGTTTTTT
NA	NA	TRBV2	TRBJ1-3	CASSDLAVSGNTIYF	TGTGCCAGCAGTGATTTGGCAGTCTCTGGAAACACCATATATTTT
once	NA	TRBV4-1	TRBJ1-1	CASSPRQLNTEAFF	TGCGCCAGCAGCCCAAGACAGTTGAACACTGAAGCTTTCTTT
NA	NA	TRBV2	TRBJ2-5	CASSYGRGYQETQYF	TGTGCCAGCAGTTACGGACGAGGGTACCAAGAGACCCAGTACTTC
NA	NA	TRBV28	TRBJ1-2	CASRSGELGYTF	TGTGCCAGCAGATCGGGGGAACTTGGCTACACCTTC
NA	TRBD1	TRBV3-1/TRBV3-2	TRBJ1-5	CASSQDRGLDQPQHF	TGTGCCAGCAGCCAAGACAGGGGGCTTGATCAGCCCCAGCATTTT
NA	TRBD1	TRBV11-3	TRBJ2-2	CASSSSGGAYTGELFF	TGTGCCAGCAGCTCCTCAGGGGGCGCGTACACCGGGGAGCTGTTTTTT
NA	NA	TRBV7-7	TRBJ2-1	CASSPDRSYNEQFF	TGTGCTAGCAGCCCTGACAGGTCCTACAATGAGCAGTTCTTC
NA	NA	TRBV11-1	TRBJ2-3	CASSLVTTDTQYF	TGTGCCAGCAGCTTAGTAACAACAGATACGCAGTATTTT
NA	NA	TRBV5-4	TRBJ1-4	CASSHQGGDEKLFF	TGTGCCAGCAGCCATCAGGGAGGGGATGAAAAACTGTTTTTT
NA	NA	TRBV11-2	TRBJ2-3	CASSLDSSTDTQYF	TGTGCCAGCAGCTTGGACAGTAGCACAGATACGCAGTATTTT
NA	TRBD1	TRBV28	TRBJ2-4	CASRTGTENIQYF	TGTGCCAGCAGGACAGGGACGGAAAACATTCAGTACTTC
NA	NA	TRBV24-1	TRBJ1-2	CATRDSGFYGYTF	TGTGCCACCAGGGATTCGGGGTTCTATGGCTACACCTTC
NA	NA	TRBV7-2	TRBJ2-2	CASSNLVYGRGNTGELFF	TGTGCCAGCAGCAACCTTGTTTATGGGCGGGGGAACACCGGGGAGCTGTTTTTT
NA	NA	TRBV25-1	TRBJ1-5	CASQPGGSNQPQHF	TGTGCCAGCCAACCTGGAGGAAGCAATCAGCCCCAGCATTTT
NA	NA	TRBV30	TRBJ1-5	CAFQPTGSNQPQHF	TGTGCCTTCCAACCTACAGGTAGCAATCAGCCCCAGCATTTT
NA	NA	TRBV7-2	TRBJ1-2	CASSVTGNYGYTF	TGTGCCAGCAGCGTAACAGGGAACTATGGCTACACCTTC
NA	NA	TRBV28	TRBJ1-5	CASSSRQQPQHF	TGTGCCAGCAGTTCACGACAGCAGCCCCAGCATTTT
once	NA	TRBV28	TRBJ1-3	CASSSTGRAGNTIYF	TGTGCCAGCAGTTCCACAGGGCGAGCCGGAAACACCATATATTTT
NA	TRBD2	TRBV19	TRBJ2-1	CASSLLAGGPNEQFF	TGTGCCAGTAGCCTACTAGCGGGAGGGCCGAATGAGCAGTTCTTC
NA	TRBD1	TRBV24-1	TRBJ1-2	CATSDYRDRGGYTF	TGTGCCACCAGTGATTACCGGGACAGGGGTGGCTACACCTTC
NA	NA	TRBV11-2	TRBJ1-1	CASSFGGHTEAFF	TGTGCCAGCAGCTTCGGGGGGCACACTGAAGCTTTCTTT
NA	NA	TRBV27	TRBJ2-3	CASSSLYTQYF	TGTGCCAGCAGTTCCCTTTATACGCAGTATTTT
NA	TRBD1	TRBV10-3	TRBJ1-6	CAISESGTDYNSPLHF	TGTGCCATCAGTGAGTCAGGGACAGATTATAATTCACCCCTCCACTTT
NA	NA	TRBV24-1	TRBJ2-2	CATSDLQGLVTGELFF	TGTGCCACCAGTGATTTGCAGGGTCTGGTCACCGGGGAGCTGTTTTTT
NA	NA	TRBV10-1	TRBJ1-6	CASSVGGDSPLHF	TGCGCCAGCAGTGTTGGGGGGGATTCACCCCTCCACTTT
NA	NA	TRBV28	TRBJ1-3	CASSPGGDSGNTIYF	TGTGCCAGCAGTCCTGGGGGGGACTCTGGAAACACCATATATTTT
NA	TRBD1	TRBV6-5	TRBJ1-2	CASRTPGQGRGYTF	TGTGCCAGCAGGACTCCGGGACAGGGTCGTGGCTACACCTTC
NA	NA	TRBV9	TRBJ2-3	CASAWSTDTQYF	TGTGCCAGCGCGTGGAGCACAGATACGCAGTATTTT
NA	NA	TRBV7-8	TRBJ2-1	CASSLAPPRGFF	TGTGCCAGCAGCTTAGCGCCCCCCAGGGGGTTCTTC
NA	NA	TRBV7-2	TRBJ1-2	CASSPVGGNYGYTF	TGTGCCAGCAGCCCCGTCGGGGGTAACTATGGCTACACCTTC
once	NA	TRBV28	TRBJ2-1	CASSLAFYSGSYNEQFF	TGTGCCAGCAGTTTAGCGTTTTATAGCGGTTCATACAATGAGCAGTTCTTC
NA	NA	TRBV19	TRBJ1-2	CASSIGRGIGDGYTF	TGTGCCAGTAGTATAGGGCGGGGGATAGGAGACGGCTACACCTTC